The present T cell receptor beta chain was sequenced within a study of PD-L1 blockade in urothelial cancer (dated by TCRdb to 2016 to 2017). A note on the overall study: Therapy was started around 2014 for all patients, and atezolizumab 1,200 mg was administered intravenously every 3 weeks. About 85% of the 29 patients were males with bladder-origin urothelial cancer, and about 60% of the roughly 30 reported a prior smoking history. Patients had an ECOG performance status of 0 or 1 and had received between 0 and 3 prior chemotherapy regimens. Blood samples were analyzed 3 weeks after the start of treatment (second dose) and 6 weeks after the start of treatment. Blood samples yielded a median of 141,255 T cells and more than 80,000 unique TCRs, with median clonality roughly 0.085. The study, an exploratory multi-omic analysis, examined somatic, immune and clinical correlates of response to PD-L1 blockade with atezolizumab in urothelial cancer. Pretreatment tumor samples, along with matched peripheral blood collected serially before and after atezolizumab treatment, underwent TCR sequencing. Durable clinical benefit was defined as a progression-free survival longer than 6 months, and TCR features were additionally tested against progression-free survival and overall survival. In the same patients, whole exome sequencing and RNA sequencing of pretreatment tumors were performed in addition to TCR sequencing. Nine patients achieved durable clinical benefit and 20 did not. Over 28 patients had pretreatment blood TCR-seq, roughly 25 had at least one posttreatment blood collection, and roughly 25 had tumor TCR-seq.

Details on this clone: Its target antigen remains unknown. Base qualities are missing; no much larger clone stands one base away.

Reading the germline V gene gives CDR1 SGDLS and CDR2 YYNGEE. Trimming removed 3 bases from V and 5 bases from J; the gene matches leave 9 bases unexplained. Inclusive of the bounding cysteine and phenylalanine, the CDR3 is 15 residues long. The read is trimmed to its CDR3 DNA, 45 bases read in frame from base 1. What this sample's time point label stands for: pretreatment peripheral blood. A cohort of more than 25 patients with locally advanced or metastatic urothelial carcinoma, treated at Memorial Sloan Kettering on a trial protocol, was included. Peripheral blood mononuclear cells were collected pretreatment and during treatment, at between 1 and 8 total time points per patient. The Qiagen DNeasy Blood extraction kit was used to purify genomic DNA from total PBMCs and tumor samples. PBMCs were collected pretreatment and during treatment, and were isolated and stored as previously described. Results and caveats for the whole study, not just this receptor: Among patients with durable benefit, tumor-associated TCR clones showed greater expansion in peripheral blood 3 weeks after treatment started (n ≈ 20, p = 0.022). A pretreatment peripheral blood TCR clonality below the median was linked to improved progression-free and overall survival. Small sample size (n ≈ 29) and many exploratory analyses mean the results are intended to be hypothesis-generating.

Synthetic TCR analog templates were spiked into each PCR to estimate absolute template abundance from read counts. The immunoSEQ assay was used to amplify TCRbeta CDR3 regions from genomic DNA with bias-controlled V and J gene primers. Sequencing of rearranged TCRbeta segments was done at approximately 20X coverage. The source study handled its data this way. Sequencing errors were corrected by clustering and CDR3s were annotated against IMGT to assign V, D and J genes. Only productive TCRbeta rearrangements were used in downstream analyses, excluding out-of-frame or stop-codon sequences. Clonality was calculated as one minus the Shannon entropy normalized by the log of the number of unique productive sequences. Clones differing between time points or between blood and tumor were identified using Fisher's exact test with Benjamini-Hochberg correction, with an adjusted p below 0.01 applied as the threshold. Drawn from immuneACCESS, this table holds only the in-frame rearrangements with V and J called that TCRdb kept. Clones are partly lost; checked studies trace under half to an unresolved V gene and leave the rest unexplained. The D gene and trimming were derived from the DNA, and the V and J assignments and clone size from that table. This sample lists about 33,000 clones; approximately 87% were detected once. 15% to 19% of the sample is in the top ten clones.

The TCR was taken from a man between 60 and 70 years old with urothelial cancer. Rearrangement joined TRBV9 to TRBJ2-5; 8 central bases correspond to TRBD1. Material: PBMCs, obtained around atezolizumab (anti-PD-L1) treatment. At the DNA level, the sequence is TGTGCCAGCAGCGGGGGGACAGGAAGGGTCGAGACCCAGTACTTC. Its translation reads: CASSGGTGRVETQYF. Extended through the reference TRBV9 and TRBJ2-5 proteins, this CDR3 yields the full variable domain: DSGVTQTPKHLITATGQRVTLRCSPRSGDLSVYWYQQSLDQGLQFLIQYYNGEERAKGNILERFSAQQFPDLHSELNLSSLELGDSALYFCASSGGTGRVETQYFGPGTRLLVL.